This entry lists 6 T cell receptor beta chains sequenced from one sample in a study of blood T cell repertoires in COVID-19. Method: immunoSEQ multiplex PCR; TCRdb's copy keeps in-frame clones and lacks some. The sample lists 200,000 to 250,000 clones; nearly 90% were seen once. Material for sequencing was peripheral blood. The receptors originated from a man younger than 35 with active or convalescent COVID-19.

The chain uses TRBV14 and TRBJ2-2; 10 nucleotides align to TRBD2. V dropped 0 bases and J dropped 7; count of bases not matched to a gene: 2. Germline V gene data show CDR1 as SGHDN and CDR2 as FVKESK. This CDR3 is built from 15 residues. The CDR3 region has the DNA TGTGCCAGCAGCCAAGATCTAGCGGGAGTCGGGGAGCTGTTTTTT. It translates to CASSQDLAGVGELFF.

CDR3 sequence (DNA): TGTGCCACCGGGACTAGCGGGCCCGCGAACACCGGGGAGCTGTTTTTT. Translation gives CATGTSGPANTGELFF. The V and J genes are TRBV27 and TRBJ2-2; TRBD2 matches 12 bases. In germline, CDR1 is MNHEY, CDR2 SMNVEV (reference sequence). With 10 bases clipped from V and 0 bases from J, the junction kept 6 bases outside the gene matches. CDR3 length: 16 residues.

Only a few counts were recorded for this clone. V usage is TRBV20-1 and J usage is TRBJ1-2; D is undetermined. CDR1 is DFQATT and CDR2 is SNEGSKA in the germline V gene (reference sequence). The CDR3 has 11 residues. Trimming left V 2 bases short and J 2 bases short, with 3 bases between. The CDR3 nucleotides are TGCAGTGCTAGACAGAACTATGGCTACACCTTC. This sequence encodes CSARQNYGYTF.

The chain carries TRBV25-1 and TRBJ1-1, with 8 bases matching TRBD1. CDR1 and CDR2 (germline): MGHDK, SYGVNS. This CDR3 has 13 residues. J lost 4 bases, V lost 8 bases, and 6 bases had no gene match. For the CDR3, the DNA is TGTGCCAGCTCAATCACAGGGGGCACTGAAGCTTTCTTT. As protein: CASSITGGTEAFF.

The rearrangement links TRBV10-3 to TRBJ2-1; D is unresolved. Germline V CDR1 and CDR2: ENHRY, SYGVKD. The CDR3 covers 12 residues. V lost 0 bases and J 10 bases, leaving 7 bases between the germline ends. The CDR3 DNA reads TGTGCCATCAGTGAGTCGGCCCGAGAGCAGTTCTTC. This gives the protein CAISESAREQFF.

The chain is built from TRBV6-2 or TRBV6-3 and TRBJ1-1; D ambiguous. V was pared by 0 bases and J by 8 bases, with 10 bases between. The CDR3 runs to 13 residues. Looked up from germline, CDR1 is MNHEY and CDR2 is SVGEGT. This CDR3 is CASSYSLLTEAFF. CDR3 DNA: TGTGCCAGCAGTTACTCGTTACTTACCGAAGCTTTCTTT.